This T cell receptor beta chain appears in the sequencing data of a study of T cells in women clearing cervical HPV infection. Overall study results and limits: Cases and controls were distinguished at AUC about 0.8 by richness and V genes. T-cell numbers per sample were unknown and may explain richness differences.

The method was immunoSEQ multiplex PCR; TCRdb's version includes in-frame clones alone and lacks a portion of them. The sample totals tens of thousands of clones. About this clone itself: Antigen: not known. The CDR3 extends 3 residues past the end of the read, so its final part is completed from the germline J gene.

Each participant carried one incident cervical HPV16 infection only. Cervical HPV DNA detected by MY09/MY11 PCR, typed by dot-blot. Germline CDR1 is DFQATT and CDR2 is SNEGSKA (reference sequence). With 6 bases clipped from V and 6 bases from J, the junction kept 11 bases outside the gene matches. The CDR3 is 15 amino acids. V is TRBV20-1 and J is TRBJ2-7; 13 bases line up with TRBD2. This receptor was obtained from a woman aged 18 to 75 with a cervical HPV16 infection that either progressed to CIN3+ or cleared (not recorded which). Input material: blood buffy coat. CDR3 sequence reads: CSARRTSGSGREQYF. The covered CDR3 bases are TGCAGTGCCCGGCGGACTAGCGGGAGTGGCCGCGAG.